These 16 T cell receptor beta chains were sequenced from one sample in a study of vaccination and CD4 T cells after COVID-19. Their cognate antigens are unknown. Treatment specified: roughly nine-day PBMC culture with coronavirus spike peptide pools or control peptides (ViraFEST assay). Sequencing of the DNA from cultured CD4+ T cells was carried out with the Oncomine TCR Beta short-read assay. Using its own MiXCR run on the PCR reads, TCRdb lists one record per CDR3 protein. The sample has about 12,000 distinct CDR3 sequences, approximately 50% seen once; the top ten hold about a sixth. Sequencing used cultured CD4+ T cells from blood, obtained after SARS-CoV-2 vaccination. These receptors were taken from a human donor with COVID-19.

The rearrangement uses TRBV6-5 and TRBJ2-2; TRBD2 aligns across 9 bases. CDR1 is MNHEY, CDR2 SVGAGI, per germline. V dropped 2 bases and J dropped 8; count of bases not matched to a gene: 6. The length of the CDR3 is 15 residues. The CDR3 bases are TGTGCCAGCAGTTACCGCGGGGGGGCCGTAGGGGAGCTGTTTTTT. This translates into CASSYRGGAVGELFF.

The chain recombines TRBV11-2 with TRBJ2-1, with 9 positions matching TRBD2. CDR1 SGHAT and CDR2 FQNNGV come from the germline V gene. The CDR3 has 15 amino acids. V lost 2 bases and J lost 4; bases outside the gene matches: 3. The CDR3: CASSLMTSGYNEQFF. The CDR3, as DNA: TGTGCCAGCAGCTTAATGACTAGCGGATACAATGAGCAGTTCTTC. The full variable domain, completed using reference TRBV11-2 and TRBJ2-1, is EAGVAQSPRYKIIEKRQSVAFWCNPISGHATLYWYQQILGQGPKLLIQFQNNGVVDDSQLPKDRFSAERLKGVDSTLKIQPAKLEDSAVYLCASSLMTSGYNEQFFGPGTRLTVL.

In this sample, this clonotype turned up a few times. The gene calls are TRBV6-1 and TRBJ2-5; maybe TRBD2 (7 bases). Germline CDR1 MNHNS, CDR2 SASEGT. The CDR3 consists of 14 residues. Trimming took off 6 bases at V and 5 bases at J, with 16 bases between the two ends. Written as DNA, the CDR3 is TGTGCCAGCAGGGCTGCGGGGGCTGGGGAGACCCAGTACTTC. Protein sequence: CASRAAGAGETQYF.

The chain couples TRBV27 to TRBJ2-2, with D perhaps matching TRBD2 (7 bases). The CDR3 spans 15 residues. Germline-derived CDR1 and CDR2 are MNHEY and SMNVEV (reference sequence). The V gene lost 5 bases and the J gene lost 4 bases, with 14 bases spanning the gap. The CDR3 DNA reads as TGTGCCAGCAGTGGGGGGGGGCGGGTCACCGGGGAGCTGTTTTTT. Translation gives CASSGGGRVTGELFF.

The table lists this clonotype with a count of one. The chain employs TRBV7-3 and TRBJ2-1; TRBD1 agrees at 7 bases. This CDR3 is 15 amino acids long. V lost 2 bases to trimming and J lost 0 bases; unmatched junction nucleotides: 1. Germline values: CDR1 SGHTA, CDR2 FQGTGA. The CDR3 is CASSLGTASYNEQFF. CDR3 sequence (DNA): TGTGCCAGCAGCTTAGGGACAGCCTCCTACAATGAGCAGTTCTTC. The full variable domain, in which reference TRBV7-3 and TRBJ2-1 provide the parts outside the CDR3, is GAGVSQTPSNKVTEKGKYVELRCDPISGHTALYWYRQSLGQGPEFLIYFQGTGAADDSGLPNDRFFAVRPEGSVSTLKIQRTERGDSAVYLCASSLGTASYNEQFFGPGTRLTVL.

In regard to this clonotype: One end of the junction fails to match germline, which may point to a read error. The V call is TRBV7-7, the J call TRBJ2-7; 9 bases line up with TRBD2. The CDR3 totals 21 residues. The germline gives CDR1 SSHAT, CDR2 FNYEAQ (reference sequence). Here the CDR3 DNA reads TGTGCTAGCAGCTTAGCCCCGTGGAAGGGGACTAGCCTCCCTAGCTCCTACGAGCAGTACTTC. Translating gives CASSLAPWKGTSLPSSYEQYF.

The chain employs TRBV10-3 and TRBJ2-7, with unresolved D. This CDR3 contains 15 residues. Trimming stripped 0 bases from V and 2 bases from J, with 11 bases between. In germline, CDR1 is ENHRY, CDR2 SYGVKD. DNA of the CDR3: TGTGCCATCAGTGAGTCAAACGGGCAGACCTACGAGCAGTACTTC. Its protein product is CAISESNGQTYEQYF.

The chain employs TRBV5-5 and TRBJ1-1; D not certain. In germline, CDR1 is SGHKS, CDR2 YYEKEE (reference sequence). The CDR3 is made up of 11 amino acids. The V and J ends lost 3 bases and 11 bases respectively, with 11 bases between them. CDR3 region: CASSSGLRAFF. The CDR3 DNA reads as TGTGCCAGCAGCTCCGGACTGAGGGCTTTCTTT.

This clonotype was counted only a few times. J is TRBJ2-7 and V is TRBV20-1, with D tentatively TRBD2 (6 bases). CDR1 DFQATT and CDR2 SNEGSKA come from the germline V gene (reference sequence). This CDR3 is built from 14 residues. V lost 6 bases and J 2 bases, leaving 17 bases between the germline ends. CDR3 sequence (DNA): TGCAGTGCCGTCCCTACGGGGGTCCCCTACGAGCAGTACTTC. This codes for CSAVPTGVPYEQYF.

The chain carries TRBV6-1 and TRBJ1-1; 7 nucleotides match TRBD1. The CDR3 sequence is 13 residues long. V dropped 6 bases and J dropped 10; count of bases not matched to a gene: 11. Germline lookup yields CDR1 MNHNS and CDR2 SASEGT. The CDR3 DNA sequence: TGTGCCAGCAGCGAAACGACAGGGCGGGGAGCTTTCTTT. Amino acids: CASSETTGRGAFF.

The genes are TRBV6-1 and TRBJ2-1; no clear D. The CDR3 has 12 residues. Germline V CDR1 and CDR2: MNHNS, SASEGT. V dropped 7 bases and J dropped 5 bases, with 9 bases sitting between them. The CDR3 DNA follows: TGTGCCAGCACTCCTCGAAACAATGAGCAGTTCTTC. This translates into CASTPRNNEQFF.

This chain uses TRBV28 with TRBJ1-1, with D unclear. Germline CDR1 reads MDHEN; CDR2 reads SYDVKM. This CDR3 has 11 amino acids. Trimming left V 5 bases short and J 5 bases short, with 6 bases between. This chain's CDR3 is CASSVWTEAFF. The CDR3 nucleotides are TGTGCCAGCAGTGTCTGGACTGAAGCTTTCTTT.

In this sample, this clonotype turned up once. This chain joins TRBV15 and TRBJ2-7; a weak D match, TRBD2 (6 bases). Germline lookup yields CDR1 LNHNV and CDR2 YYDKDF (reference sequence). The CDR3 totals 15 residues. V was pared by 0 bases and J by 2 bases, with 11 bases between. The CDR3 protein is CATSRDLGGPYEQYF. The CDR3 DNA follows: TGTGCCACCAGCAGAGATTTGGGGGGTCCCTACGAGCAGTACTTC.

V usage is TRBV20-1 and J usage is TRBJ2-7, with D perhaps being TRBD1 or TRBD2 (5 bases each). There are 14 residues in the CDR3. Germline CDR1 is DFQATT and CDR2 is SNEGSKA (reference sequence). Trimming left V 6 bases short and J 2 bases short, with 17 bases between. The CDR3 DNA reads TGCAGTGCCGTTTCTGGGACGTCTGCCTACGAGCAGTACTTC. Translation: CSAVSGTSAYEQYF.

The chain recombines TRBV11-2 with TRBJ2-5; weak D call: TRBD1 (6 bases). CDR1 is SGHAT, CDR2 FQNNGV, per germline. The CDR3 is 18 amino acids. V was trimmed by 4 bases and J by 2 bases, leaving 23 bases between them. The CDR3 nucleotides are TGTGCCAGCAGCTATGTCCAATTCGCAGGGGAAAAACAAGAGACCCAGTACTTC. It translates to CASSYVQFAGEKQETQYF.

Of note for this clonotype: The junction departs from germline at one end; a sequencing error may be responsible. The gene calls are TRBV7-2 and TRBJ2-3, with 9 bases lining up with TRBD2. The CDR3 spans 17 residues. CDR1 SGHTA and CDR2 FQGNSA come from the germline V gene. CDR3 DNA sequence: TGTGCCAGCAGCTTATTCAGCGGGGGGCCACCCACAAATACGCAGTATTTT. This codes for CASSLFSGGPPTNTQYF.